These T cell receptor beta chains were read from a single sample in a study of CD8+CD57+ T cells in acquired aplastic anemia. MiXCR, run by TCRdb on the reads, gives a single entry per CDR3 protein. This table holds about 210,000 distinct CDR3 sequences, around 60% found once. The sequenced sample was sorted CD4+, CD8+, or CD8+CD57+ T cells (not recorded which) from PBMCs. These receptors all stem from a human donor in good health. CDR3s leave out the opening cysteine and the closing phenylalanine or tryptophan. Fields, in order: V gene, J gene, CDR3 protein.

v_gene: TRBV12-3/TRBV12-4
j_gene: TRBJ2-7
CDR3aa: ASSIGRTGEQY

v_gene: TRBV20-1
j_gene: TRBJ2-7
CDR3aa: SAPRGGTEQY

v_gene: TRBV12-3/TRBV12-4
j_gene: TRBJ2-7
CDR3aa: ASSPRWTDSYEQY

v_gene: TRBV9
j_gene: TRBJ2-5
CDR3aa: ASSTGQEGTQY

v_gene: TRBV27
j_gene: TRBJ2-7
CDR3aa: ASSLYRGAYEQY

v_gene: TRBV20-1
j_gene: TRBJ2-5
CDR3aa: SARPIPGQGGETQY

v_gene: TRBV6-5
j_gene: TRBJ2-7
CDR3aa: ASTSSGSYEQY

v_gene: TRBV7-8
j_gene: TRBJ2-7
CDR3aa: ASSLVGVVGYEQY

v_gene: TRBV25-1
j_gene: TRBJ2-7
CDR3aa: ASSEGLAGGFFAYEQY

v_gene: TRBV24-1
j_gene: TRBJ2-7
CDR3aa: ATSEETGGLYEQY

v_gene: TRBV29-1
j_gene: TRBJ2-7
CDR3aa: SVEPIEGGRQY

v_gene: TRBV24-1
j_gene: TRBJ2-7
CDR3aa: ATSDLDKQY

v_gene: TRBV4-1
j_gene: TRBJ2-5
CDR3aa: ASSPSPGIQETQY

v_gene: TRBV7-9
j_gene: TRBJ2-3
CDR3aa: ASSLPLLADVTDTQY

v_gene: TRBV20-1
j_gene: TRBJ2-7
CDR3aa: SARDSRAAEYEQY

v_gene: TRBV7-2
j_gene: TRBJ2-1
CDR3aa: ASSPEGGPSSYNEQF

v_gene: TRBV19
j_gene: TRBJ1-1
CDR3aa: ASSRWATMNTEAF

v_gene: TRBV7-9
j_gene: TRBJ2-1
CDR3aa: ASSLVQGVGGNNEQF

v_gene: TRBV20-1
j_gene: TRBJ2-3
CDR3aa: SADSGRVSQDTQY

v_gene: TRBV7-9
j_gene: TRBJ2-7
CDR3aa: ASSLPGQGLFEQY

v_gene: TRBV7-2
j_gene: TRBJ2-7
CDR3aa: ASSLAKGRFSYEQY

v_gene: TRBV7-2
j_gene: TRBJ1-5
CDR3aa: ASSSRQGNQPQH

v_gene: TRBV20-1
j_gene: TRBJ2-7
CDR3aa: SASQGVSREQY

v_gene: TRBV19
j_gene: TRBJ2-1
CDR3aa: ASSIMTSGSYEQF

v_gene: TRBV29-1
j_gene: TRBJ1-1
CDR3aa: SFWGWTEAF

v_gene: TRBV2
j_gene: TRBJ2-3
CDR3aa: ASSLAGGPLDTQY

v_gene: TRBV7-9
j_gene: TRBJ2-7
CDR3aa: ASSIRLAFHEQY

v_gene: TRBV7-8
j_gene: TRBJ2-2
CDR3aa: ASSYVAGPRRTGELS

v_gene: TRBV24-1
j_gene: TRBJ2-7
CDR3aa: ATSVSRGSWNYEQY

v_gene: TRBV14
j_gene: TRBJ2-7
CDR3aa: ASSQVPGRGGYEQY

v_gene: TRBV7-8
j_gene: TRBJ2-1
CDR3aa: ASSPEGGELSNEQF

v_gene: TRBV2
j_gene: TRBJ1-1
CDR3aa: ASIWGQGGEAF

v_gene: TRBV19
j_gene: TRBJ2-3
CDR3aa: ASQIGLGTDTQY

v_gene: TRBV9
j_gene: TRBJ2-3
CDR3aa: ASGKAGGPTDTQY

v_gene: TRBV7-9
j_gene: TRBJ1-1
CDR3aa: ASSLGRTGRDTEAF

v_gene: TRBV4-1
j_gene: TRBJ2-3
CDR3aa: ASSLTSGWNTDTQY

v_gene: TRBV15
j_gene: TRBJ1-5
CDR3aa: ATSRDYSNNQPQH

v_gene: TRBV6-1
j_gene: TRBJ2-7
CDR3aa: ASSEWAAKQY

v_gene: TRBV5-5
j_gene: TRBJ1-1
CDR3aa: ASRRFGGYTEAF

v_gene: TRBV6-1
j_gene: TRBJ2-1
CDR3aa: ASSEVIPTYNEQF

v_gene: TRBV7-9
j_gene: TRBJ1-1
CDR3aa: ASKRGTNTEAF

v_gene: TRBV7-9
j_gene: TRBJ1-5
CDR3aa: ASSDRDKTYEH

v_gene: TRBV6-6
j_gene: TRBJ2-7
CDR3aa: ASGGISYEQY

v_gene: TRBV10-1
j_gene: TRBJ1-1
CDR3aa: ASSGRDRGTEAF

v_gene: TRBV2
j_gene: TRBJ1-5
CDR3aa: ASSGTGLNQPQH

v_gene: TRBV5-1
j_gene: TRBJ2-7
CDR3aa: ASSLTGAYEQY

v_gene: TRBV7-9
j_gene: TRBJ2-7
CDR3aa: ASSFSTGGSYEQY

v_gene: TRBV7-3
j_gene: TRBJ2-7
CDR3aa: ASSETPGAHEQY

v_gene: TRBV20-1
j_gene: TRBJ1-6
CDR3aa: SAMTGADSPLH

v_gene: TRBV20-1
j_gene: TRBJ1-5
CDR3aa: SAREQGGGNQPQH

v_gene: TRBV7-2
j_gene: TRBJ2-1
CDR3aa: ASSQDRSVLGQF

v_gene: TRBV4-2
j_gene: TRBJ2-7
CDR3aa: ASSQEPGATSYEQY

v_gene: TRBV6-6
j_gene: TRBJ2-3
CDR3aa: ASSYDWGASTDTQY